The 7 T cell receptor beta chains reported below all come from one sample, sequenced in a study of T cell responses to AZD1222 COVID-19 vaccine. Libraries were prepared by immunoSEQ multiplex PCR; TCRdb keeps only in-frame clonotypes and omits some of them. The sample contains roughly 150,000 clones, around nine tenths of which appear only once. The sample here was peripheral blood, taken on day 0 of AZD1222 vaccination. Receptor source: an adult in good health.

The chain couples TRBV6-5 to TRBJ2-7, with TRBD1 matching over 8 bases. V shed 7 bases, J shed 6 bases, and the junction held 8 bases outside the gene matches. The V gene's germline CDR1 is MNHEY and CDR2 SVGAGI. This CDR3 has 13 residues. The chain's CDR3 is CASTGTGLGEQYF. CDR3 DNA sequence: TGTGCCAGCACCGGGACAGGTTTGGGCGAGCAGTACTTC.

This chain links TRBV6-5 with TRBJ1-5; 11 nucleotides match TRBD1. There are 15 residues in the CDR3. Germline values: CDR1 MNHEY, CDR2 SVGAGI. After removal of 5 bases from V and 4 bases from J, the junction contained 4 bases not matched to a gene. This chain's CDR3 is CASSRDRGENQPQHF. In DNA, the CDR3 is TGTGCCAGCAGTAGGGACAGGGGGGAAAATCAGCCCCAGCATTTT.

The rearrangement joins TRBV6-5 to TRBJ1-1; D remains unclear. Germline CDR1 and CDR2: MNHEY and SVGAGI. The CDR3 totals 13 residues. V was clipped by 3 bases and J by 2 bases, with 7 bases between them. The chain's CDR3 is CASSYGPNTEAFF. In DNA form, the CDR3 reads TGTGCCAGCAGTTATGGTCCAAACACTGAAGCTTTCTTT.

The gene calls are TRBV28 and TRBJ1-5, with TRBD1 matching 7 bases. The CDR3 contains 14 residues. CDR1 and CDR2 (germline): MDHEN, SYDVKM. With 4 bases clipped from V and 7 bases from J, the junction kept 7 bases outside the gene matches. As DNA, the CDR3 is TGTGCCAGCAGTTCCCGGGACAGAAAACAGCCCCAGCATTTT. Translated, it gives CASSSRDRKQPQHF.

V gene TRBV19 combines with J gene TRBJ1-6, with D possibly being TRBD1 (5 bases). Between the trimmed V and J ends, which lost 5 bases and 9 bases, there was a span of 11 bases. CDR1 and CDR2 (germline): LNHDA, SQIVND (reference sequence). The CDR3 sequence is 13 residues long. In DNA, the CDR3 is TGTGCCAGTAGTCCCGGGACTCGTTCACCCCTCCACTTT. Its translation is CASSPGTRSPLHF.

The chain joins TRBV28 to TRBJ1-6; D uncertain. CDR1 and CDR2 (germline): MDHEN, SYDVKM. The CDR3 has 17 amino acids. Trimming stripped 6 bases from V and 9 bases from J, with 24 bases between. In DNA form, the CDR3 reads TGTGCCAGCAGACTATCGCAGGCCGGCGGATTAGGTTCACCCCTCCACTTT. Protein: CASRLSQAGGLGSPLHF.

The rearrangement joins TRBV19 to TRBJ1-6; 11 positions agree with TRBD1. The CDR3 totals 19 residues. The germline V gene encodes CDR1 LNHDA and CDR2 SQIVND (reference sequence). The V gene end was trimmed by 8 bases and the J gene end by 7 bases; junction bases not matched to a gene: 19. The CDR3 sequence is CASGPIPGQGASYNSPLHF. DNA of the CDR3: TGTGCCAGTGGTCCGATTCCAGGACAGGGGGCTTCTTACAATTCACCCCTCCACTTT.